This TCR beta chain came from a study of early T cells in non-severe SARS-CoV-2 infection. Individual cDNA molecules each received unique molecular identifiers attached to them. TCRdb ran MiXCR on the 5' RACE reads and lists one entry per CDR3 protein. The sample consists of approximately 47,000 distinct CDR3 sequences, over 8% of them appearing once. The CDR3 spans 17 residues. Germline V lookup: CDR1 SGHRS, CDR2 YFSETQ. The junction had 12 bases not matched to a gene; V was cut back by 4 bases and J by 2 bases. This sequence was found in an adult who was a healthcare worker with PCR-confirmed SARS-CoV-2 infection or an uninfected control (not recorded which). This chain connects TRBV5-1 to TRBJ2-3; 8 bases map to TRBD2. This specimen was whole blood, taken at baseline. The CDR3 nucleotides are TGCGCCAGCAGCCCGGGCGCGGGGGGCGCTAACACAGATACGCAGTATTTT. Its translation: CASSPGAGGANTDTQYF.